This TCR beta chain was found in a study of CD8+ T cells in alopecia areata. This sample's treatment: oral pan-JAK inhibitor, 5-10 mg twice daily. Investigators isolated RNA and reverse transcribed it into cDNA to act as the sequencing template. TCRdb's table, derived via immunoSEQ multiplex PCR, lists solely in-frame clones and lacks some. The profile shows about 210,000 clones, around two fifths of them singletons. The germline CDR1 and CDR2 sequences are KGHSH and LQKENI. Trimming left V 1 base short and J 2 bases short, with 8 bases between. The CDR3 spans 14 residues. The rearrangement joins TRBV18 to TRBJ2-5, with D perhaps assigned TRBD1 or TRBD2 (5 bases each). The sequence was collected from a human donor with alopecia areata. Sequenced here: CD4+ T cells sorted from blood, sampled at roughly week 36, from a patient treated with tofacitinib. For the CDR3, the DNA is TGTGCCAGCTCACCACTCGGGACGCAAGAGACCCAGTACTTC. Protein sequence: CASSPLGTQETQYF.